Sequencing of this TCR beta chain was carried out in a study of cytomegalovirus exposure and HLA in healthy donors (dated by TCRdb to about 2017). Regarding the research as a whole: An earlier analysis of roughly 500 of the donors reported 276 Gb of sequence data and 95 million to 130 million unique TCR beta sequences obtained from approximately 180 million T cells. About 300 gigabases of sequencing data and approximately 91 million unique TCR sequences made up an early release that covered several hundred HLA-typed donors. Of the 300 to 400 genotyped donors, about 80% fell in the genetic ancestry cluster associated with self-reported Caucasian donors. The study was designed to test whether signatures of past pathogen exposure could be identified by cataloging public T cell receptors. The T cell repertoires of under 700 subjects were profiled by immunosequencing and related to cytomegalovirus serostatus. Along with the approximately 600-subject first cohort, a separate validation cohort of 120 different subjects was used. The study combined high-throughput TCR immunosequencing, statistical association of individual TCRs with disease status, and machine learning to predict cytomegalovirus infection status. To study patterns of TCR occurrence, a later analysis re-analyzed previously published TCR beta repertoires from 700 or so donors and added high-resolution HLA genotyping. Rather than drawing on any new phenotypic data, the later analysis identified candidate immune exposures from TCR beta sequences and the way those sequences occurred across donors. An earlier analysis of fewer than 750 of the donors used high-throughput TCR beta sequencing to judge whether each TCR beta V gene segment behaved as functional or pseudogenic. Donor age, sex, ethnicity and CMV serostatus were collected together with the repertoire data. Genome-wide SNP genotypes for about three fifths of the roughly 670 donors were used in a later genetic analysis, which treated that subset as a discovery cohort. All discovery cohort repertoires had been generated using a single sequencing platform. HLA typing covered class I and class II loci at four-digit resolution. The number of typed donors differed by locus: about 620-640 for A, B, C, DRB1 and DQB1; 522 for DQA1; approximately 610 for DPA1; and around 470 for DPB1. Because of strong linkage in the cohort, four or five DR-DQ haplotypes were treated as single units for association and clustering. On average, approximately 250,000 unique TCR beta nucleotide sequences were sequenced per donor among 398 genotyped donors of the cohort, with approximately 18% of those sequences being non-productive.

CDR3 length: 13 amino acids, cysteine to phenylalanine. Of all the DNA, just the CDR3 is kept, 39 bases in frame from base 1. CDR1 and CDR2, per the germline V gene, are SGHAT and FQNNGV. V drops 6 bases and J drops 7 bases, leaving 16 bases in between. In total, 600 or so healthy bone marrow donors made up the cohort. All cohort members were sampled while nominally healthy, although unrecorded immune exposures were likely present. The donor tested CMV seronegative and was one of the 352 seronegative cohort members. Each donor provided a peripheral blood sample, and peripheral blood mononuclear cells were used for TCR beta sequencing. Genomic DNA extraction from the blood cell samples was performed with the Qiagen DNeasy Blood Extraction Kit. The paper's findings and limits, for the study overall: According to a later genetic analysis, donors in an Asian-associated ancestry cluster had fewer N-insertions in productive TCRs than the approximately 700-donor mean. The authors suggested that the approach could potentially be generalized to other disease states and immunological phenotypes. A later analysis found that HLA-associated TCR beta chains were more clonally expanded and had lower generation probabilities than equally common non-associated chains. A later analysis associated roughly 17,000 TCR beta sequences with specific HLA alleles at a false discovery rate of 0.05. The study listed 164 TCR beta chains as associated with cytomegalovirus. Across donors, most TCR sequences were observed very rarely, whereas some public TCRs were present in many individuals. Most CMV-associated TCR beta chains appeared to be HLA-restricted in a later analysis, and the HLA associations seemed to be driven largely by CMV exposure. A later analysis reported that several top co-occurrence clusters appeared linked to parvovirus B19, influenza, CMV and Epstein-Barr virus. The only immune exposure information available for the cohort was CMV serostatus. A further reported finding was that TCR beta sequences accurately predicted the HLA-A and HLA-B alleles for most subjects in the first cohort. In this cohort, only TCR beta chains were sequenced, and detectable features were limited by the absence of alpha or paired-chain data. HLA typing was unavailable for some donors at each locus, so association tests used only the typed subset. A few of the identified cytomegalovirus-associated TCR beta chains were confirmed in vitro to be specific for cytomegalovirus antigens. Sequencing depth was assumed to be roughly uniform across donors in the presence/absence analyses, though that assumption may not hold. In a later analysis, the rate of TCR association differed among HLA loci, with DRB1 alleles having the most associated TCRs and HLA-C alleles having the fewest. The sequencing pipeline was judged likely to have produced a cluster of highly shared sequence variants as a technical artifact. An earlier analysis of some 590 of the donors showed that most TCR beta V segments appeared in productive rearrangements either about 90% or about 30% of the time, which broadly matched IMGT annotations. Correlated functional status among segregating V segments might be attributable to linkage disequilibrium, but an unknown experimental factor could not be ruled out. Some IMGT-functional V segments, including TRBV6-2 and TRBV6-3, could not be distinguished by the 87-base-pair reads and were therefore excluded. Strong co-occurrence of HLA alleles, especially DR and DQ, made assigning TCR associations to individual alleles difficult. V-gene and J-gene trimming of TCR beta chains was associated with a missense DCLRE1C variant in a later genetic analysis, and the association was replicated in an independent cohort. In both the original and validation cohorts, the classifier was reported to diagnose cytomegalovirus status with high specificity and sensitivity. Over 15 rarely observed V segments, including chromosome 9 orphons, were excluded from the earlier analysis of a few hundred of the donors because counts were too low.

Receptor amplification or capture employed the immunoSEQ multiplex PCR assay. The multiplex PCR relied on a mix of 60 forward primers for TCR Vbeta segments and 13 reverse primers for TCR Jbeta segments. The CDR3 region of rearranged TCR beta genes was amplified from genomic DNA with a multiplex PCR assay. Amplified TCR beta libraries were sequenced as 87-base-pair reads on the Illumina HiSeq System. The paper's data handling went like this. A later analysis counted some 74 million unique TCR beta chains across the 700 or so repertoires, and some 11 million of these chains were shared by at least two donors. A nearest-neighbor algorithm error-corrected the raw reads and collapsed the reads into unique sequences, merging closely related sequences to remove PCR and sequencing errors. V, D and J gene segments were assigned by aligning CDR3 sequences to IMGT reference sequences. For a sequence to be retained, a match of at least six nucleotides to both a V gene segment and a J gene segment was required. A rearrangement counted as productive if the CDR3 had no stop codons and remained in frame with V and J, and every other rearrangement counted as non-productive. CDR3 was defined by IMGT convention, running from the second conserved V-encoded cysteine to the conserved J-encoded phenylalanine. The earlier analysis of 550 to 650 of the donors excluded any sequence lacking an unambiguous match to a single V gene segment. In an earlier analysis of almost 600 of the donors, a V segment was called functional when productive rearrangements were above 56.7%, and segregating when the standard deviation between donors exceeded 5%. A statistical classification framework was built to diagnose cytomegalovirus status from the catalog of TCR beta chain sequences. In a later analysis, V and J genes were assigned by comparing TCR nucleotide sequences against IMGT/GENE-DB human TR gene sequences. A later analysis assigned CDR3 sequences and most-parsimonious VDJ recombination scenarios with the TCRdist pipeline. In a later analysis, every TCR beta chain was defined by the combination of its CDR3 amino acid sequence and its V-gene family, and reads without a unique V-gene family were dropped. In a later analysis, a few hundred highly shared, low-generation-probability nucleotide sequences were removed to address suspected cross-contamination and a sequencing artifact. A later analysis calculated a clonal expansion index for each public chain from normalized within-repertoire ranks of inferred template counts. In a later analysis, generation probabilities were computed using a VDJ recombination model fitted to out-of-frame rearrangements, and the results were checked against IGoR. A later analysis scored TCR-TCR, TCR-HLA and TCR-CMV co-occurrence with hypergeometric tests, applying a repertoire-size bias correction to TCR pairs. To estimate false discovery rates, a later analysis permuted the HLA or CMV assignments 20 times. In a later analysis, co-occurring TCRs were grouped with DBSCAN, and TCRdist sequence similarity was added when clustering was performed within HLA-allele-positive subsets. Repertoires with fewer than 30,000 or more than 120,000 public chains were left out of co-occurrence clustering, as were a few repertoires with anomalous nucleotide sharing. The source is immuneACCESS, and TCRdb retained only in-frame sequences with V and J called. Part of the clones is not carried over; for the studies checked, unresolved V genes explain less than half of this, and the remainder is unexplained. The V and J calls and clone size come from that table; D and trimming were worked out from the DNA. Across this sample there are about 110,000 clones, with approximately 80% seen only once. The ten largest clones add up to 4% to 5% of the sample.

Remarks on this clone: The antigen it binds to is not known. Within one base of it there is no much larger clone, and no base qualities were kept.

Rearrangement joined TRBV11-2 to TRBJ2-7; the D region possibly corresponds to TRBD2 (6 bases align). This sequence originates from a male donor in good health and CMV-seronegative. The sequencing sample was made of PBMCs. The CDR3 reads as follows: CASSEEGYWEQYF. The sequenced DNA is TGTGCCAGCAGTGAGGAGGGCTACTGGGAGCAGTACTTC. Full variable domain (CDR3 extended with the reference TRBV11-2 and TRBJ2-7 proteins): EAGVAQSPRYKIIEKRQSVAFWCNPISGHATLYWYQQILGQGPKLLIQFQNNGVVDDSQLPKDRFSAERLKGVDSTLKIQPAKLEDSAVYLCASSEEGYWEQYFGPGTRLTVT.